Detailed here is one T cell receptor beta chain. No antigen is known for it. This entry belongs to a study of early T cells in non-severe SARS-CoV-2 infection. For the study at large: Unsorted whole-blood RNA was sequenced in bulk, leaving chains unpaired. Whole-study results and caveats: Matching against VDJdb likely underestimated virus-specific expansions, favoring anti-spike CD8.

This CDR3 has 15 amino acids. The V gene's germline CDR1 is SEHNR and CDR2 FQNEAQ (reference sequence). V lost 4 bases to trimming and J lost 5 bases, with 18 bases between them. Each cDNA molecule carried a unique molecular identifier. TCRdb fed the 5' RACE reads into MiXCR, producing one record per CDR3 protein. In the table there are some 63,000 distinct CDR3 sequences, 10% to 15% of which are singletons. This chain joins TRBV7-9 and TRBJ2-7; perhaps TRBD1 as D (5 bases). Sequenced material: whole blood. This TCR was recovered from an adult who was a healthcare worker with PCR-confirmed SARS-CoV-2 infection or an uninfected control (not recorded which). As DNA, the CDR3 is TGTGCCAGCAGCTCCCCAAGGGGCCTAGATCACGAGCAGTACTTC. This encodes CASSSPRGLDHEQYF.